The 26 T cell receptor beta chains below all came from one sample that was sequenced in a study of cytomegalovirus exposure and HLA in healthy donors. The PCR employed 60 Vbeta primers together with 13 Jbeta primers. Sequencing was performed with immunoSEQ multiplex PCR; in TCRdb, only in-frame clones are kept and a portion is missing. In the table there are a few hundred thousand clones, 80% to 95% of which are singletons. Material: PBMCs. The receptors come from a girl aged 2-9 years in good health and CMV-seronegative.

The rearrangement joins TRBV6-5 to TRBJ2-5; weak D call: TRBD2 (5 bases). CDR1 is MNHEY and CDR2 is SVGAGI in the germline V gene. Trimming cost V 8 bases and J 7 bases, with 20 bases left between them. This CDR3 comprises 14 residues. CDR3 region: CASASPGNAGTQYF. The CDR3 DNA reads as TGTGCCAGCGCTTCCCCGGGGAATGCGGGGACCCAGTACTTC.

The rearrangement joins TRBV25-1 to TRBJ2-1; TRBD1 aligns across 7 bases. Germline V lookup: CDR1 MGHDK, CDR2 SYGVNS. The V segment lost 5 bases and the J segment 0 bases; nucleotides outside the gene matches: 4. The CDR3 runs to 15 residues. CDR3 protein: CASSKGQSSYNEQFF. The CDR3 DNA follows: TGTGCCAGCAGTAAGGGACAGAGCTCCTACAATGAGCAGTTCTTC.

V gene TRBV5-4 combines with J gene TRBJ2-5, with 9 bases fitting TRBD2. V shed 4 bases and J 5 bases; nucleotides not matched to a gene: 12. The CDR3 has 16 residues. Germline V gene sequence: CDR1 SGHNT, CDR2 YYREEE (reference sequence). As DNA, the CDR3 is TGTGCCAGCAGCCCCCTACCGGGACTAGCCGCCGAGACCCAGTACTTC. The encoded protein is CASSPLPGLAAETQYF.

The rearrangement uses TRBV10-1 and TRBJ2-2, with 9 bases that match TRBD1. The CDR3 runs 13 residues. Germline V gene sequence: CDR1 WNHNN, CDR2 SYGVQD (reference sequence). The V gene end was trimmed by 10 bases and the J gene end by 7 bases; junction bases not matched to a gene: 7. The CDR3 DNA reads TGCGCCACCCGGGACAGGGTAGGCGGGGAGCTGTTTTTT. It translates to CATRDRVGGELFF.

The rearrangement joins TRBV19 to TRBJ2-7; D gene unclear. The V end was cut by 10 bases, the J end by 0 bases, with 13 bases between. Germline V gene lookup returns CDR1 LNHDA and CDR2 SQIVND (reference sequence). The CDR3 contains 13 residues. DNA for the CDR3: TGTGCCACCGCACGCTCTAGCTCCTACGAGCAGTACTTC. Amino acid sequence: CATARSSSYEQYF.

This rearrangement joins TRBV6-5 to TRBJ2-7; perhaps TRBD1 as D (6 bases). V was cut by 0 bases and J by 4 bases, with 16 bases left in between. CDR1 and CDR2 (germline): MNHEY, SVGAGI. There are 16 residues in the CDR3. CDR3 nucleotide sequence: TGTGCCAGCAGTTACTCGGGGAAGGGGGTAAGGTACGAGCAGTACTTC. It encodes CASSYSGKGVRYEQYF.

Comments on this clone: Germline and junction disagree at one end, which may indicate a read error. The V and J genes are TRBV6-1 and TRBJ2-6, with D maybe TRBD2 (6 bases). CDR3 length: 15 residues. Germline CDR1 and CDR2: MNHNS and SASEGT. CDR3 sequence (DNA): TGTGCCAGCACCCCGGGGGTCTCTGGGGCCAACGTCTTGACTTTC. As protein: CASTPGVSGANVLTF.

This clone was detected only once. CDR3 in amino acids: CASLSSGSSYEQYF. CDR3 coding DNA: TGTGCCAGCCTCTCTAGCGGATCCTCCTACGAGCAGTACTTC. The V gene is TRBV7-2, the J gene TRBJ2-7; 7 bases agree with TRBD2. Germline CDR1 reads SGHTA; CDR2 reads FQGNSA. Losses at the gene ends were 8 bases for V and 0 bases for J; bases not matched to a gene: 7. CDR3 length: 14 amino acids.

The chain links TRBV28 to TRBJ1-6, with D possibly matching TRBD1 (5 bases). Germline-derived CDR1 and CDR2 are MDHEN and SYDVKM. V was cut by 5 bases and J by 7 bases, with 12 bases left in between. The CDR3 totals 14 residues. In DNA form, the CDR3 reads TGTGCCAGCAGTCCCCCGACAGCGAATTCACCCCTCCACTTT. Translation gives CASSPPTANSPLHF. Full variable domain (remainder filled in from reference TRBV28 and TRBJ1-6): DVKVTQSSRYLVKRTGEKVFLECVQDMDHENMFWYRQDPGLGLRLIYFSYDVKMKEKGDIPEGYSVSREKKERFSLILESASTNQTSMYLCASSPPTANSPLHFGNGTRLTVT.

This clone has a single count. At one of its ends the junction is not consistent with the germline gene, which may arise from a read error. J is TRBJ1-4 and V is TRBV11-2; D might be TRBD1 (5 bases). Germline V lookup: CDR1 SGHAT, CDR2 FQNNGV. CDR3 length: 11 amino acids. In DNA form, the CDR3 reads TGCTCCTTGGACACAGATGAAAAACTGTTTTTT. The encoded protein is CSLDTDEKLFF.

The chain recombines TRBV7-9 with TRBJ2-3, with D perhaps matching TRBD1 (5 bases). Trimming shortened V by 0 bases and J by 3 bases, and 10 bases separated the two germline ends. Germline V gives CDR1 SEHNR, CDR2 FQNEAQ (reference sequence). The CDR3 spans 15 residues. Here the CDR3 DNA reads TGTGCCAGCAGCTTAGCCGGCCAGGGAACAGATACGCAGTATTTT. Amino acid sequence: CASSLAGQGTDTQYF.

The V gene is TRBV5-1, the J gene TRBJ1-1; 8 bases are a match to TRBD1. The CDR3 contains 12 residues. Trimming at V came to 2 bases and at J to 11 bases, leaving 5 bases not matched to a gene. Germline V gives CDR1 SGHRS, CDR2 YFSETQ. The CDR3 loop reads CASSFDRGDAFF. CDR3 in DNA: TGCGCCAGCAGCTTCGACAGGGGAGACGCTTTCTTT.

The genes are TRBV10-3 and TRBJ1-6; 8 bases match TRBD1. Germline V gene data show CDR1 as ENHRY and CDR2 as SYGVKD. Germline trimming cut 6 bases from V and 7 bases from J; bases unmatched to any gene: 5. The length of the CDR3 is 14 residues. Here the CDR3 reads CAIRPGQENSPLHF. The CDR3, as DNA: TGTGCCATCAGACCGGGACAGGAGAATTCACCCCTCCACTTT.

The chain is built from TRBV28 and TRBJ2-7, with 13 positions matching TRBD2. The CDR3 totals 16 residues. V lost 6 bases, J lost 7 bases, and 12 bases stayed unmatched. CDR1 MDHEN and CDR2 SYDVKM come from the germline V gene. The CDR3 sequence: CASSPTSGGPQGEQYF. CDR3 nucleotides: TGTGCCAGCAGCCCGACTAGCGGGGGGCCCCAAGGGGAGCAGTACTTC.

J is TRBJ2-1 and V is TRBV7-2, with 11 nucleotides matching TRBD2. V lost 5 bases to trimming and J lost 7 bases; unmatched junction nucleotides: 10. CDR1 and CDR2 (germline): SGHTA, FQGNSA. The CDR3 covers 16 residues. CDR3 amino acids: CASSLTSGTSRNEQFF. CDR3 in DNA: TGTGCCAGCAGCCTGACTAGCGGGACCTCTCGGAATGAGCAGTTCTTC.

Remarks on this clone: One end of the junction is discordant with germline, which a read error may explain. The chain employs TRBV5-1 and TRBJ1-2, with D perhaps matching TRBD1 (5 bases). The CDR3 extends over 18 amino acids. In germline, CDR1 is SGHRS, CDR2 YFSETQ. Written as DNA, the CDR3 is TGCGCCAGCAGCTTGGGGGCGGGGCCCATCGCGGTTAACTATGGCTACATCTTC. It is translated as CASSLGAGPIAVNYGYIF. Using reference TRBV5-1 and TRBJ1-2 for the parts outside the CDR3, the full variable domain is KAGVTQTPRYLIKTRGQQVTLSCSPISGHRSVSWYQQTPGQGLQFLFEYFSETQRNKGNFPGRFSGRQFSNSRSEMNVSTLELGDSALYLCASSLGAGPIAVNYGYIFGSGTRLTVV.

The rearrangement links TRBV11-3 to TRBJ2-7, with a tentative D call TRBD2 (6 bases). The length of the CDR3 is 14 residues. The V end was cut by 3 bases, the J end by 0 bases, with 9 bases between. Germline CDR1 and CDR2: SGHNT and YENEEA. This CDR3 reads CASSLGGNSYEQYF. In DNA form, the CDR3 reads TGTGCCAGCAGCTTGGGCGGGAACTCCTACGAGCAGTACTTC.

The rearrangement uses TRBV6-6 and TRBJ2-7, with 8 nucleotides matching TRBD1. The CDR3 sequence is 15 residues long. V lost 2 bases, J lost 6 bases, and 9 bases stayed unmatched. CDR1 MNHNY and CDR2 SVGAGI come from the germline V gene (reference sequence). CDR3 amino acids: CASSYARDRLSEQYF. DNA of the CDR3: TGTGCCAGCAGTTACGCCCGGGACAGGCTCTCCGAGCAGTACTTC.

The CDR3: CASTSSDTQYF. For the CDR3, the DNA is TGTGCCAGCACCTCGAGCGATACGCAGTATTTT. The gene calls are TRBV7-2 and TRBJ2-3; D uncertain. The CDR3 has 11 residues. The germline gives CDR1 SGHTA, CDR2 FQGNSA. V lost 7 bases and J 6 bases, leaving 8 bases between the germline ends.

The CDR3 nucleotides read TGTGCCAGTAGTGCCCAGGGTAGGTCCGACAATGAGCAGTTCTTC. This encodes CASSAQGRSDNEQFF. The J gene is TRBJ2-1, the V gene TRBV19; D may be TRBD1 (5 bases). The germline V gene has CDR1 LNHDA and CDR2 SQIVND (reference sequence). Trimming cost V 5 bases and J 5 bases, with 16 bases left between them. The length of the CDR3 is 15 residues.

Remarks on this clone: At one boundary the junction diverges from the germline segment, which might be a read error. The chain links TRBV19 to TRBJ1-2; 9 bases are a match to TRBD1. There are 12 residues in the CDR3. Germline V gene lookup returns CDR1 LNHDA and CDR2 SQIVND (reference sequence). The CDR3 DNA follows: TGTGCCAGTAGTATCGGACAGGGGACCTACAGCTTC. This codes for CASSIGQGTYSF.

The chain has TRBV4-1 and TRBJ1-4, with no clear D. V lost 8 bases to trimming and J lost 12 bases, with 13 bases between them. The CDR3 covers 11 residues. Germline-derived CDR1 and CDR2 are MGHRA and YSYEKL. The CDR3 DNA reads TGCGCCAGCCGCCCAGCCGGGGAACTGTTTTTT. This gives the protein CASRPAGELFF.

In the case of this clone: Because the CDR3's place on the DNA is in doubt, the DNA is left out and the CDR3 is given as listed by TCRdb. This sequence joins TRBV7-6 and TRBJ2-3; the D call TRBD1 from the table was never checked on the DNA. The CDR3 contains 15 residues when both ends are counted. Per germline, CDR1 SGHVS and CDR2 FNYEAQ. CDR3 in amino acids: CASSFGPGQGDTQYF.

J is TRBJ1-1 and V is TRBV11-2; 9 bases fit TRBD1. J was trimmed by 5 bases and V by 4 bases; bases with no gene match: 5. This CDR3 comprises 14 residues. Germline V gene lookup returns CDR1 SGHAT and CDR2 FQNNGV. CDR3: CASSSQGAMTEAFF. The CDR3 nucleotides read TGTGCCAGCAGCTCACAGGGGGCGATGACTGAAGCTTTCTTT. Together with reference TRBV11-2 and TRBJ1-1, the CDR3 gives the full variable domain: EAGVAQSPRYKIIEKRQSVAFWCNPISGHATLYWYQQILGQGPKLLIQFQNNGVVDDSQLPKDRFSAERLKGVDSTLKIQPAKLEDSAVYLCASSSQGAMTEAFFGQGTRLTVV.

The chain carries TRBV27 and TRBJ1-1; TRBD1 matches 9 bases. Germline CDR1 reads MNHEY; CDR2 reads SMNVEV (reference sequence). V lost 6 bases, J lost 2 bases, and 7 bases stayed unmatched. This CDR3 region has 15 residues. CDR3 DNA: TGTGCCAGCAGCCCGGGACAGGGCCTCAACACTGAAGCTTTCTTT. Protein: CASSPGQGLNTEAFF.

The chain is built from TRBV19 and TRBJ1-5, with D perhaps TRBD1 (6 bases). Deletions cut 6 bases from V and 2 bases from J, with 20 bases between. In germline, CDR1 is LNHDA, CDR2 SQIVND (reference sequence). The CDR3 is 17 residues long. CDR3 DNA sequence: TGTGCCAGTAGCCCACACGTAGGGGGTAGTGGCAATCAGCCCCAGCATTTT. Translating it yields CASSPHVGGSGNQPQHF.